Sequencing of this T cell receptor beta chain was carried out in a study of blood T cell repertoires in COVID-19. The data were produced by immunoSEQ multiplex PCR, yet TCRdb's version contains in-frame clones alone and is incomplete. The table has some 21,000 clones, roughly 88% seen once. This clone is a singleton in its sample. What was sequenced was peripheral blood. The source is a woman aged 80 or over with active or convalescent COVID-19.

The CDR3 region is CASSVGSLSPFWDSPFF. The CDR3 DNA follows: TGTGCCAGCAGCGTAGGTTCCCTATCACCCTTCTGGGACAGTCCGTTCTTC. This chain uses TRBV9 with TRBJ2-1; 7 bases map to TRBD1. This CDR3 contains 17 residues. Germline CDR1 is SGDLS and CDR2 is YYNGEE. V trimming: 0 bases; J trimming: 15 bases; junction bases outside the gene matches: 21. Based on the CDR3 plus reference TRBV9 and TRBJ2-1, the full variable domain is DSGVTQTPKHLITATGQRVTLRCSPRSGDLSVYWYQQSLDQGLQFLIQYYNGEERAKGNILERFSAQQFPDLHSELNLSSLELGDSALYFCASSVGSLSPFWDSPFFGPGTRLTVL.